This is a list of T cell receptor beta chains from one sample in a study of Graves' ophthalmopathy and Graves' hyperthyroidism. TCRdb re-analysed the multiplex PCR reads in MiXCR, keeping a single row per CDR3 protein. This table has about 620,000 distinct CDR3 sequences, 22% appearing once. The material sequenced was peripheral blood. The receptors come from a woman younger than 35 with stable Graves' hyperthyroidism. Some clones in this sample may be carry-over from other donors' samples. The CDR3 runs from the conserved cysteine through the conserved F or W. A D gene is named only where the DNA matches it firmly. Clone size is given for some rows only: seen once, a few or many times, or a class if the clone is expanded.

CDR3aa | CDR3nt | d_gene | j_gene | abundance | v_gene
CASTKRVGETQYF | TGTGCCAGCACCAAACGCGTAGGGGAGACCCAGTACTTC | - | TRBJ2-5 | few | TRBV6-1
CASSDRGITGELFF | TGTGCCAGCAGTGATAGAGGCATCACCGGGGAGCTGTTTTTT | - | TRBJ2-2 | many | TRBV2
CASSPIGTRETQYF | TGTGCCAGCAGTCCCATCGGGACTAGAGAGACCCAGTACTTC | TRBD2 | TRBJ2-5 | - | TRBV28
CATSGTGGFSEQYF | TGTGCCACCTCTGGGACAGGGGGGTTTAGCGAGCAGTACTTC | TRBD1 | TRBJ2-7 | many | TRBV24-1
CASSTRGDLYEQYF | TGTGCCAGCAGTACACGAGGGGACCTCTACGAGCAGTACTTC | - | TRBJ2-7 | many | TRBV7-2
CASSEEAGNSPLHF | TGTGCCAGCAGTGAGGAGGCGGGAAATTCACCCCTCCACTTT | - | TRBJ1-6 | - | TRBV2
CASRSTGTEETQYF | TGTGCCAGCAGATCGACAGGGACTGAGGAGACCCAGTACTTC | - | TRBJ2-5 | - | TRBV7-2
CSVLSDRETQYF | TGCAGCGTCCTTAGCGACCGAGAGACCCAGTACTTC | - | TRBJ2-5 | many | TRBV29-1
CASGGRGSVYEQYF | TGTGCCTCTGGGGGTCGGGGGTCCGTCTACGAGCAGTACTTC | - | TRBJ2-7 | many | TRBV2
CASSLASGGSYEQYF | TGTGCCAGCAGCTTAGCGAGCGGGGGTTCCTACGAGCAGTACTTC | TRBD2 | TRBJ2-7 | many | TRBV7-2
CASSAPPHDPYNSPLHF | TGTGCCAGCAGCGCCCCCCCTCACGACCCCTATAATTCACCCCTCCACTTT | - | TRBJ1-6 | many | TRBV9
CASSVSGVSTDTQYF | TGTGCCAGCAGCGTGAGCGGGGTGAGCACAGATACGCAGTATTTT | TRBD2 | TRBJ2-3 | many | TRBV9
CASSLSSGSATGQYF | TGTGCCAGCAGCCTCTCTAGCGGGAGTGCGACTGGGCAGTACTTC | TRBD2 | TRBJ2-7 | - | TRBV7-2
CAWSVLNAKNIQYF | TGTGCCTGGAGTGTACTCAACGCCAAAAACATTCAGTACTTC | - | TRBJ2-4 | many | TRBV30
CSARVLADIQETQYF | TGCAGTGCTAGAGTTCTAGCGGATATCCAAGAGACCCAGTACTTC | TRBD2 | TRBJ2-5 | - | TRBV20-1
CATSRDLRGGSPLHF | TGTGCCACCAGCAGAGATCTGCGAGGGGGTTCACCCCTCCACTTT | - | TRBJ1-6 | many | TRBV15
CASTGGGGQPQHF | TGTGCCAGTACGGGGGGGGGAGGTCAGCCCCAGCATTTT | - | TRBJ1-5 | many | TRBV12-3/TRBV12-4
CASSLQGDLNSPLHF | TGTGCCAGCTCACTACAGGGGGATCTTAATTCACCCCTCCACTTT | TRBD1 | TRBJ1-6 | - | TRBV18